Listed here is a single T cell receptor (beta chain). The antigen it binds to is not known. No base-level quality is on record; no much larger clone is a single base apart. This sample stems from a study of T-cell memory formation after mild COVID-19 (dated by TCRdb to the early 2020s). Regarding the study in general: Most TCR sequence clusters were specific to one of the two donors. T-cell clones expanding and contracting after mild COVID-19 in a couple of donors were tracked by longitudinal TCRalpha and TCRbeta repertoire sequencing. Two young, previously healthy adult volunteers made up the cohort, one male and one female.

Summary of the overall study and its limitations: Whether the second-wave clones peaking on day 37 were SARS-CoV-2 specific was not confirmed. Only a couple of mild cases were covered in the study, and larger cohorts including severe cases with pre-infection samples were considered necessary. Contracting CD4+ clones were found mainly in CM and EM memory subsets, while CD8+ clones were enriched in EMRA. Balanced CD4/CD8 phenotypes were observed for clones contracting from day 15 to 85, whereas a bias towards CD4+ was observed for a second wave of clones expanding from day 15 to 37. Some responding clones were detected in pre-infection memory, suggesting pre-existing cross-reactive memory T cells joined the SARS-CoV-2 response.

Ficoll-Paque density gradient centrifugation was used to isolate PBMCs. These reads were obtained on an Illumina NovaSeq 6000. TCRalpha and TCRbeta cDNA libraries were constructed by 5'RACE with constant-segment primers, with sample barcodes and unique molecular identifiers being introduced. RNA was extracted from every sample with Trizol reagent. Libraries were amplified in two PCR steps, with a second sample barcode and Illumina TruSeq adapters added in the second step. Sequencing of libraries was performed on an Illumina NovaSeq with 2 x 150 bp paired-end reads. The paper's data handling went like this. With migec v1.2.7, reads were demultiplexed and then collapsed into UMI-guided consensus sequences. Using mixcr v2.1.11, UMI consensuses were aligned to TRA and TRB V and J templates and then assembled into clonotypes. A clonotype was counted as expanded or contracted only when both edgeR and NoisET called the clonotype significant, with the noise models trained on biological replicates. edgeR calls used a false discovery rate-adjusted p below 0.01 and a log2 fold-change threshold of 1. PCA with hierarchical clustering of max-normalized trajectories of the 1000 most abundant clonotypes was used as exploratory dynamics analysis. Each responding clone was given a CD4 or CD8 phenotype based on the CD4+ and CD8+ repertoires, which had been sequenced separately. The public reads were quality trimmed at Q25 with fastp and then assembled into clones with MiXCR by TCRdb, keeping productive beta chains. Under each unique CDR3 protein, matching rows form one entry showing the most common genes and DNA. It is TCRdb's table, rather than the study itself, that gives the V and J calls and clone size. This sample gives more than 450,000 distinct CDR3 sequences in total; roughly 17% of them show up just once. The leading ten clones occupy around 12% of the sample.

V loses 6 bases of germline sequence and J loses 4 bases, and the interval between the two ends is 9 bases. From its cysteine to its phenylalanine, the CDR3 spans 13 amino acids. The sequence is cut down to CDR3 DNA, 39 bases in frame from base 1. Taken from the germline V gene, the CDR1 and CDR2 loops are ENHRY and SYGVKD. This clonotype was obtained from an adult woman who had mild COVID-19 (a few samples of this study predate the infection). The sample titles of this study are shuffled in the database, so cell type and time point are left out; the donor was told from shared clones. Sequencing was performed on PBMCs or a T cell subset sorted from them (not recorded which). Rearrangement joined TRBV10-3 to TRBJ1-4, and TRBD1 may be the D gene, going by 5 matching bases. The CDR3 is CAISGGSNEKLFF. The sequence in DNA is TGTGCCATCAGCGGGGGGAGTAATGAAAAACTGTTTTTT.